Below, 18 T cell receptor beta chains from the same sample are listed, as sequenced in a study of T cell changes during pregnancy in multiple sclerosis. TCRdb's table, derived via immunoSEQ multiplex PCR, lists solely in-frame clones and lacks some. The sample contains about 40,000 clones, about 94% of which appear only once. The sequences come from peripheral blood, collected in the third trimester of pregnancy. The receptors originated from a female donor with multiple sclerosis, enrolled in a pregnancy study.

The chain joins TRBV4-3 to TRBJ2-7; 7 bases fit TRBD2. Germline CDR1 is LGHNA and CDR2 is YSLEER. The ends lost 4 bases at V and 5 bases at J; junction bases unmatched: 11. The CDR3 has 15 amino acids. CDR3 in DNA: TGCGCCAGCAGCCGGATAAGCGGGGTCGGAGACGAGCAGTACTTC. Encoded protein: CASSRISGVGDEQYF.

The rearrangement uses TRBV19 and TRBJ1-2, with 7 positions matching TRBD1. The germline CDR1 and CDR2 sequences are LNHDA and SQIVND (reference sequence). This CDR3 has 21 amino acids. The ends lost 0 bases at V and 8 bases at J; junction bases unmatched: 27. The CDR3, as DNA: TGTGCCAGTAGTATAGATGATCCAGGCTTACGACAGGGACAAAATGGATACGGCTACACCTTC. Translated: CASSIDDPGLRQGQNGYGYTF. Based on the CDR3 plus reference TRBV19 and TRBJ1-2, the full variable domain is DGGITQSPKYLFRKEGQNVTLSCEQNLNHDAMYWYRQDPGQGLRLIYYSQIVNDFQKGDIAEGYSVSREKKESFPLTVTSAQKNPTAFYLCASSIDDPGLRQGQNGYGYTFGSGTRLTVV.

The rearrangement uses TRBV27 and TRBJ2-1, with D unclear. Trimming pared 6 bases from V and 4 bases from J, leaving 4 bases between. Germline V gene data show CDR1 as MNHEY and CDR2 as SMNVEV (reference sequence). The CDR3 has 11 amino acids. The CDR3 sequence: CASSVYNEQFF. CDR3 nucleotides: TGTGCCAGCAGCGTATACAATGAGCAGTTCTTC.

This clone was counted a single time. The rearrangement links TRBV13 to TRBJ2-7; D not resolved. Trimming pared 1 base from V and 4 bases from J, leaving 20 bases between. The CDR3 is made up of 17 amino acids. Germline V gene lookup returns CDR1 PRHDT and CDR2 FYEKMQ (reference sequence). The CDR3 region is CASSLASRPQAVYEQYF. CDR3 nucleotides: TGTGCCAGCAGCTTAGCTTCTAGGCCCCAAGCTGTATACGAGCAGTACTTC.

V and J are TRBV19 and TRBJ1-5; perhaps TRBD1 as D (6 bases). This CDR3 is 16 amino acids long. The germline CDR1 and CDR2 sequences are LNHDA and SQIVND (reference sequence). With 7 bases removed from V and 0 bases from J, the gap between germline ends came to 16 bases. The CDR3 region has the DNA TGTGCCAGTAATGACAGGAACTGGTATAGCAATCAGCCCCAGCATTTT. As protein: CASNDRNWYSNQPQHF. Using reference TRBV19 and TRBJ1-5 for the parts outside the CDR3, the full variable domain is DGGITQSPKYLFRKEGQNVTLSCEQNLNHDAMYWYRQDPGQGLRLIYYSQIVNDFQKGDIAEGYSVSREKKESFPLTVTSAQKNPTAFYLCASNDRNWYSNQPQHFGDGTRLSIL.

This clone was seen only once. This chain joins TRBV9 and TRBJ2-1, with 13 bases lining up with TRBD2. J gave up 13 bases and V 0 bases, and 10 bases lay outside the gene matches. CDR1 and CDR2 from the germline V gene are SGDLS and YYNGEE. There are 16 residues in the CDR3. The CDR3, as DNA: TGTGCCAGCAGCGTAGCCACTAGCGGGGGGGCCGGATTACAGTTCTTC. Translation gives CASSVATSGGAGLQFF. Drawing the rest from reference TRBV9 and TRBJ2-1, the complete variable domain is DSGVTQTPKHLITATGQRVTLRCSPRSGDLSVYWYQQSLDQGLQFLIQYYNGEERAKGNILERFSAQQFPDLHSELNLSSLELGDSALYFCASSVATSGGAGLQFFGPGTRLTVL.

The gene calls are TRBV7-8 and TRBJ1-5; D unclear. CDR1 is SGHVS, CDR2 FQNEAQ, per germline. The CDR3 contains 15 residues. Trimming took off 4 bases at V and 3 bases at J, with 13 bases between the two ends. The CDR3 DNA reads as TGTGCCAGCAGCTCATCCGGGGTTGACAATCAGCCCCAGCATTTT. Translating it yields CASSSSGVDNQPQHF.

The chain couples TRBV4-3 to TRBJ2-7, with 7 positions matching TRBD1. This CDR3 region has 15 residues. Trimming at V came to 0 bases and at J to 2 bases, leaving 4 bases not matched to a gene. The V gene's germline CDR1 is LGHNA and CDR2 YSLEER. Here the CDR3 DNA reads TGCGCCAGCAGCCAAGAAGTAGGACAGGCCTACGAGCAGTACTTC. Its protein product is CASSQEVGQAYEQYF.

This chain uses TRBV19 with TRBJ2-7, with 7 bases lining up with TRBD1. The CDR3 is 16 residues long. The germline V gene has CDR1 LNHDA and CDR2 SQIVND (reference sequence). J was trimmed by 4 bases and V by 6 bases; bases with no gene match: 15. CDR3 nucleotides: TGTGCCAGTAGCCCCATCCCGGGACAGAGATATTACGAGCAGTACTTC. Translating gives CASSPIPGQRYYEQYF.

The chain is built from TRBV28 and TRBJ1-1; 10 nucleotides match TRBD1. The germline V gene encodes CDR1 MDHEN and CDR2 SYDVKM. J lost 8 bases, V lost 2 bases, and 11 bases had no gene match. The CDR3 is made up of 16 amino acids. CDR3 protein: CASSLAEGQGMAEAFF. The CDR3 nucleotides are TGTGCCAGCAGTTTAGCTGAGGGACAGGGGATGGCAGAAGCTTTCTTT.

This clone has just a few counts. V and J are TRBV18 and TRBJ1-6; the match to TRBD1 covers 8 bases. Per germline, CDR1 KGHSH and CDR2 LQKENI. The J segment lost 8 bases and the V segment lost 3 bases, leaving 3 bases of the junction unmatched. CDR3 length equals 14 residues. This chain's CDR3 is CASSPQGADSPLHF. In DNA, the CDR3 is TGTGCCAGCTCACCCCAGGGGGCTGATTCACCCCTCCACTTT.

J is TRBJ1-3 and V is TRBV7-3; tentatively, D is TRBD1 (5 bases). The V and J ends lost 2 bases and 4 bases respectively, with 9 bases between them. CDR1 is SGHTA, CDR2 FQGTGA, per germline. The length of the CDR3 is 14 residues. The CDR3 nucleotides are TGTGCCAGCAGCTTACAGGGATACGGAAACACCATATATTTT. This encodes CASSLQGYGNTIYF.

The chain employs TRBV7-9 and TRBJ1-5; 8 nucleotides match TRBD1. The germline gives CDR1 SEHNR, CDR2 FQNEAQ (reference sequence). V shed 1 base and J 2 bases; nucleotides not matched to a gene: 4. The CDR3 sequence is 16 residues long. The CDR3 is CASSLGTGTGNQPQHF. CDR3 in DNA: TGTGCCAGCAGCTTAGGGACAGGGACAGGCAATCAGCCCCAGCATTTT.

The gene calls are TRBV7-2 and TRBJ2-5, with unresolved D. CDR1 is SGHTA and CDR2 is FQGNSA in the germline V gene. V lost 1 base, J lost 4 bases, and 10 bases lay in between. The CDR3 extends over 14 amino acids. DNA for the CDR3: TGTGCCAGCAGCTTAGGGTCGGTCGGAGAGACCCAGTACTTC. Protein product: CASSLGSVGETQYF.

The rearrangement uses TRBV5-1 and TRBJ1-1; no reliable D call. V was shortened by 7 bases and J by 3 bases, with 7 bases between the two germline ends. Per the germline V gene, CDR1 is SGHRS and CDR2 is YFSETQ. The CDR3 sequence is 11 residues long. CDR3 nucleotides: TGCGCCAGCCGAGATCACACTGAAGCTTTCTTT. As protein: CASRDHTEAFF.

The chain carries TRBV7-6 and TRBJ1-1; D might be TRBD1 (5 bases). Germline V gene lookup returns CDR1 SGHVS and CDR2 FNYEAQ. CDR3 length: 15 amino acids. Trimming took 2 bases from V and 3 from J, leaving 13 bases between them. CDR3 protein: CASSLRVGGDTEAFF. The CDR3 nucleotides read TGTGCCAGCAGCTTAAGGGTGGGGGGGGACACTGAAGCTTTCTTT.

The chain carries TRBV29-1 and TRBJ1-1; D unclear. V was cut by 4 bases and J by 0 bases, with 9 bases left in between. The CDR3 length is 13 residues. The V gene's germline CDR1 is SQVTM and CDR2 ANQGSEA. The CDR3 sequence: CSVGIGVNTEAFF. CDR3 nucleotide sequence: TGCAGCGTTGGCATCGGGGTGAACACTGAAGCTTTCTTT.

The CDR3 loop reads CAWRDRLGKNEQFF. The CDR3 DNA reads TGTGCCTGGAGGGACCGACTAGGAAAAAATGAGCAGTTCTTC. This chain links TRBV30 with TRBJ2-1; D might be TRBD2 (6 bases). V lost 3 bases to trimming and J lost 7 bases, with 16 bases between them. The CDR3 is 14 residues long. CDR1 is GTSNPN and CDR2 is SVGIG in the germline V gene (reference sequence).